A selection of T cell receptor beta chains follows, all from one sample in a study of cytomegalovirus exposure and HLA in healthy donors. Profiling relied on immunoSEQ multiplex PCR, and the TCRdb table lists in-frame clones only, not all of them. Among more than 65,000 clones, 74% were seen once, and the ten largest hold 11%. The material sequenced was PBMCs. These TCRs come from a woman aged 55-69 years in good health and CMV-seropositive. Both conserved end residues are part of each CDR3. Each record gives: clone size, V gene, J gene, CDR3 protein. A clone size is listed for some rows: how often the clone was seen (once, few, many), or a class if it is expanded.

clone_size: .
v_call: TRBV10-3
j_call: TRBJ2-7
cdr3_aa: CAISEGTSRSYEQYF

clone_size: .
v_call: TRBV2
j_call: TRBJ1-5
cdr3_aa: CASRAGTAGNQPQHF

clone_size: .
v_call: TRBV9
j_call: TRBJ2-5
cdr3_aa: CASSAGASGGAETQYF

clone_size: .
v_call: TRBV6-5
j_call: TRBJ2-1
cdr3_aa: CASSRDLYNEQFF

clone_size: .
v_call: TRBV6-1
j_call: TRBJ1-4
cdr3_aa: CASYRDRGVNEKLFF

clone_size: once
v_call: TRBV30
j_call: TRBJ1-5
cdr3_aa: CAWSKGVGQPQHF

clone_size: .
v_call: TRBV9
j_call: TRBJ1-5
cdr3_aa: CASSVGQGRGQPQHF

clone_size: .
v_call: TRBV5-7
j_call: TRBJ1-1
cdr3_aa: CASSLWGRTEAFF

clone_size: .
v_call: TRBV7-2
j_call: TRBJ2-1
cdr3_aa: CASAPRGLAGYNEQFF

clone_size: .
v_call: TRBV5-1
j_call: TRBJ2-3
cdr3_aa: CASRTTSGPTDTQYF

clone_size: few
v_call: TRBV5-6
j_call: TRBJ2-2
cdr3_aa: CASSLGQLNTGELFF

clone_size: .
v_call: TRBV27
j_call: TRBJ2-7
cdr3_aa: CASSLYRDYEQYF

clone_size: .
v_call: TRBV2
j_call: TRBJ1-6
cdr3_aa: CASRGQGDSPLHF

clone_size: .
v_call: TRBV2
j_call: TRBJ1-1
cdr3_aa: CASSPAVNTEAFF

clone_size: few
v_call: TRBV5-6
j_call: TRBJ2-7
cdr3_aa: CASSLYLQGSSYEQYF

clone_size: .
v_call: TRBV5-6
j_call: TRBJ2-2
cdr3_aa: CASSLSGPGELFF

clone_size: .
v_call: TRBV19
j_call: TRBJ1-5
cdr3_aa: CASSIAVRQPQHF

clone_size: few
v_call: TRBV5-1
j_call: TRBJ1-1
cdr3_aa: CASSLTGMNTEAFF

clone_size: .
v_call: TRBV6-5
j_call: TRBJ2-7
cdr3_aa: CASSYGSALSYEQYF

clone_size: .
v_call: TRBV5-4
j_call: TRBJ2-3
cdr3_aa: CASSPRTSGGTDTQYF

clone_size: .
v_call: TRBV10-1
j_call: TRBJ1-1
cdr3_aa: CASSESRNTEAFF

clone_size: few
v_call: TRBV6-5
j_call: TRBJ2-5
cdr3_aa: CASSQVAGLETQYF

clone_size: .
v_call: TRBV4-2
j_call: TRBJ2-5
cdr3_aa: CASSQELRGGQETQYF

clone_size: .
v_call: TRBV5-1
j_call: TRBJ1-2
cdr3_aa: CASTDGVSGGALNYGYTF

clone_size: .
v_call: TRBV15
j_call: TRBJ2-1
cdr3_aa: CATSRALISHEQFF

clone_size: .
v_call: TRBV7-6
j_call: TRBJ1-4
cdr3_aa: CASSFGQHNEKLFF

clone_size: .
v_call: TRBV18
j_call: TRBJ2-7
cdr3_aa: CASSPLRARGESTYEQYF

clone_size: .
v_call: TRBV6-5
j_call: TRBJ1-6
cdr3_aa: CASSYSPGQGSPLHF

clone_size: .
v_call: TRBV13
j_call: TRBJ1-1
cdr3_aa: CASSQRGIQLNTEAFF

clone_size: .
v_call: TRBV10-3
j_call: TRBJ2-5
cdr3_aa: CAISEMQALETQYF

clone_size: .
v_call: TRBV9
j_call: TRBJ1-2
cdr3_aa: CASSNTGVANYGYTF

clone_size: once
v_call: TRBV11-1
j_call: TRBJ1-4
cdr3_aa: CASSGGGEKLFF

clone_size: .
v_call: TRBV9
j_call: TRBJ1-5
cdr3_aa: CASSVGMNSNQPQHF

clone_size: .
v_call: TRBV4-1
j_call: TRBJ2-7
cdr3_aa: CASSVRGGLSSYEQYF

clone_size: .
v_call: TRBV9
j_call: TRBJ2-2
cdr3_aa: CASSLSGGDTGELFF

clone_size: few
v_call: TRBV5-1
j_call: TRBJ2-2
cdr3_aa: CASSLDRENTGELFF

clone_size: .
v_call: TRBV5-4
j_call: TRBJ2-1
cdr3_aa: CASSLGLAGGPEQFF

clone_size: .
v_call: TRBV13
j_call: TRBJ1-5
cdr3_aa: CASSFRQGAIEPQHF